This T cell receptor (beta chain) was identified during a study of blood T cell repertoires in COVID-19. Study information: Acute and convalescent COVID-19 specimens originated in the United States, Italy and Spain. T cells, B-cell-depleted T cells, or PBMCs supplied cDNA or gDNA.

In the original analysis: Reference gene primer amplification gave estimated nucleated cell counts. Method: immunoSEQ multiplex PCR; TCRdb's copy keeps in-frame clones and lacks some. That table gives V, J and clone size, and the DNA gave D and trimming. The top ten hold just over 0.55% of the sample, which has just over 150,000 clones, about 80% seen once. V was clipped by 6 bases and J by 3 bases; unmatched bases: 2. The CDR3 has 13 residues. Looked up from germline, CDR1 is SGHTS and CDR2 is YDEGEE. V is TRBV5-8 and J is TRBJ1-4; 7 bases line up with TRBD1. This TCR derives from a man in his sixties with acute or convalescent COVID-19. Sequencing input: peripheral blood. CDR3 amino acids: CASTGTANEKLFF. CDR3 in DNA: TGTGCCAGCACGGGGACAGCTAATGAAAAACTGTTTTTT.